The next 7 T cell receptor beta chains were all read from a single sample in a study of blood T cells in healthy people across ages. Primed by a sample-barcoded 5' primer and a J-beta primer mix, a second PCR proceeded for about 7 to 11 cycles. TCRdb processed the 5' RACE reads anew with MiXCR; each CDR3 protein has one entry. Seen here are about 720,000 distinct CDR3 sequences, 20% to 25% observed once, and the top ten hold less than 25%. Specimen: blood. The receptors shown here come from a man aged 70-80 years in good health.

The chain has TRBV12-5 and TRBJ1-4; TRBD1 agrees at 9 bases. J lost 5 bases, V lost 5 bases, and 9 bases had no gene match. Germline lookup yields CDR1 LGHNT and CDR2 FRNRAP. This CDR3 comprises 16 residues. This CDR3 reads CASGTTATGGNEKLFF. The CDR3 DNA follows: TGTGCTAGTGGTACAACGGCGACAGGGGGAAATGAAAAACTGTTTTTT.

The CDR3 protein is CSAGAGTNYGYTF. The CDR3 nucleotides are TGCAGTGCGGGGGCAGGGACCAACTATGGCTACACCTTC. This chain links TRBV20-1 with TRBJ1-2, with D maybe TRBD1 (6 bases). Germline V gives CDR1 DFQATT, CDR2 SNEGSKA (reference sequence). V was pared by 6 bases and J by 2 bases, with 13 bases between. There are 13 residues in the CDR3.

This clonotype occurred a few times. The chain combines TRBV10-3 with TRBJ2-7; D uncertain. V lost 4 bases, J lost 5 bases, and 12 bases lay in between. The CDR3 spans 13 residues. From germline, CDR1 is ENHRY and CDR2 SYGVKD. The CDR3 nucleotides read TGTGCCATCAGTGTCATAGGTAATCACGAGCAGTACTTC. Protein sequence: CAISVIGNHEQYF.

This rearrangement joins TRBV7-3 to TRBJ2-1, with a weak D call TRBD1 (5 bases). Germline V gene sequence: CDR1 SGHTA, CDR2 FQGTGA. Trimming pared 3 bases from V and 12 bases from J, leaving 15 bases between. This CDR3 is built from 13 residues. The DNA for the CDR3 is TGTGCCAGCAGCTTTAAAGGGGTAGATGGGCAGTTCTTC. Its protein product is CASSFKGVDGQFF.

The chain combines TRBV20-1 with TRBJ1-5; 10 nucleotides line up with TRBD1. The germline CDR1 and CDR2 sequences are DFQATT and SNEGSKA (reference sequence). V lost 7 bases, J lost 5 bases, and 8 bases stayed unmatched. The CDR3 is 14 residues long. The CDR3 DNA is TGCAGTGTAGCGGGACAGGGGATCGATCAGCCCCAGCATTTT. It yields the protein CSVAGQGIDQPQHF.

The chain combines TRBV29-1 with TRBJ2-3; the match to TRBD1 covers 9 bases. Germline lookup yields CDR1 SQVTM and CDR2 ANQGSEA. The V segment lost 4 bases and the J segment 1 base; nucleotides outside the gene matches: 0. This CDR3 has 13 residues. DNA for the CDR3: TGCAGCGTTGGGACAGGGGGCACAGATACGCAGTATTTT. This translates into CSVGTGGTDTQYF.

This clonotype was observed a few times. The chain combines TRBV30 with TRBJ1-2; a possible D gene is TRBD1 (6 bases). The CDR3 spans 16 residues. V shed 0 bases and J shed 9 bases, with 23 bases lying between them. Germline lookup yields CDR1 GTSNPN and CDR2 SVGIG (reference sequence). This CDR3 is CAWSVALRSGARSYTF. In nucleotides, the CDR3 is TGTGCCTGGAGTGTAGCTCTGCGATCGGGGGCACGGAGCTACACCTTC.